This T cell receptor (beta chain) was documented in a study of OX40 agonist ivuxolimab in advanced cancers. The data were produced by immunoSEQ multiplex PCR, yet TCRdb's version contains in-frame clones alone and is incomplete. This sample carries around 80,000 clones, around 80% of them seen once, and the ten largest clones take 6% to 8%. This CDR3 is 16 amino acids long. Trimming pared 9 bases from V and 3 bases from J, leaving 24 bases between. The germline V gene has CDR1 WNHNN and CDR2 SYGVQD (reference sequence). The investigators sampled blood at baseline, at cycle 4 day 1, and at cycle 7 day 1.

Sequenced here: CD4+ or CD8+ T cells sorted from blood, sampled in a trial of the OX40 agonist ivuxolimab. The source of this sequence is an adult with an advanced solid tumor such as melanoma, head and neck, liver or kidney cancer. The chain is built from TRBV10-1 and TRBJ2-7; D is unclear. CDR3 region: CASPIVWPEPNYEQYV. CDR3 bases: TGCGCCAGTCCCATAGTGTGGCCGGAGCCAAACTACGAGCAGTACGTC.